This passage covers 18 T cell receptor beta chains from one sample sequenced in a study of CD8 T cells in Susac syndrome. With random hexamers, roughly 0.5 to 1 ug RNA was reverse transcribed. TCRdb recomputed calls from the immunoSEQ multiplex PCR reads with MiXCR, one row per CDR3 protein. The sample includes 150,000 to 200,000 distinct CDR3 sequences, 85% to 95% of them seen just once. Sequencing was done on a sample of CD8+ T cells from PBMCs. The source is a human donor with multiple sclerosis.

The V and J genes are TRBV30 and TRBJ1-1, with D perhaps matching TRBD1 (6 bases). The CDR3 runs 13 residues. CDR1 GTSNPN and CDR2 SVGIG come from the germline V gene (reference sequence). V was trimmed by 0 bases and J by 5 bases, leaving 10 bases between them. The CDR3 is CAWSVHQGTEAFF. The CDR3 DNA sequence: TGTGCCTGGAGTGTCCATCAGGGGACTGAAGCTTTCTTT.

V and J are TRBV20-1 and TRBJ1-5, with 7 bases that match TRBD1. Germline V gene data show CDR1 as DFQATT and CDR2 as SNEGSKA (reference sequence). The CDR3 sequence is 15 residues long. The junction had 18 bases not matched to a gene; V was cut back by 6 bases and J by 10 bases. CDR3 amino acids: CSASPGQTWLSPQHF. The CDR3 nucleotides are TGCAGTGCCTCCCCGGGACAGACATGGCTTTCTCCCCAGCATTTT.

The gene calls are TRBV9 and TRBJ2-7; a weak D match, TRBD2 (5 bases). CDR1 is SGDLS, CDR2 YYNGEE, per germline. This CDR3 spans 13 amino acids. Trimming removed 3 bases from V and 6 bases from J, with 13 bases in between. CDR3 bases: TGTGCCAGCAGCGCGGTTAGTCGGGGCGAGCAGTACTTC. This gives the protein CASSAVSRGEQYF.

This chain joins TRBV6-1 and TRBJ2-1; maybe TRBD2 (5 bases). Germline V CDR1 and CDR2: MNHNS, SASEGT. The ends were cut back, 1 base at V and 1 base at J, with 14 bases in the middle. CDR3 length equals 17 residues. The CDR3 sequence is CASSEVPTSGSYNEQFF. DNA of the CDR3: TGTGCCAGCAGTGAAGTTCCGACCAGCGGTTCCTACAATGAGCAGTTCTTC.

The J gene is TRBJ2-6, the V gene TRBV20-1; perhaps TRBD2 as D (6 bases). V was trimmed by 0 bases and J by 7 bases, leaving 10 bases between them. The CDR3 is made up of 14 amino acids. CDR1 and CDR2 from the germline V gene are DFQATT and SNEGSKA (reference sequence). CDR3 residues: CSARDRAGANVLTF. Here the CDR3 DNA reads TGCAGTGCTAGAGATCGTGCGGGAGCCAACGTCCTGACTTTC.

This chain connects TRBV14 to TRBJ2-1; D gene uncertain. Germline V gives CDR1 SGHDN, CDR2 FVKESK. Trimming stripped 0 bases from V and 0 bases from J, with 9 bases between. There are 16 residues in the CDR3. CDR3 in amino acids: CASSQELASSYNEQFF. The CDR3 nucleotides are TGTGCCAGCAGCCAAGAATTAGCAAGCTCCTACAATGAGCAGTTCTTC. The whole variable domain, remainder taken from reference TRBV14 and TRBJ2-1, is EAGVTQFPSHSVIEKGQTVTLRCDPISGHDNLYWYRRVMGKEIKFLLHFVKESKQDESGMPNNRFLAERTGGTYSTLKVQPAELEDSGVYFCASSQELASSYNEQFFGPGTRLTVL.

The CDR3 DNA is TGTGCCAGCAGCCCAACAGAAGGGAGCACAGATACGCAGTATTTT. It is translated as CASSPTEGSTDTQYF. This rearrangement joins TRBV7-3 to TRBJ2-3; D not certain. Per the germline V gene, CDR1 is SGHTA and CDR2 is FQGTGA. Trimming left V 5 bases short and J 0 bases short, with 12 bases between. This CDR3 has 15 amino acids.

The CDR3 here is CASSLLAGGAHEQFF. The DNA for the CDR3 is TGTGCCAGCAGCCTACTAGCGGGGGGGGCCCATGAGCAGTTCTTC. The chain couples TRBV12-3 or TRBV12-4 to TRBJ2-1; 13 bases agree with TRBD2. J was trimmed by 8 bases and V by 6 bases; bases with no gene match: 7. The CDR3 sequence is 15 residues long.

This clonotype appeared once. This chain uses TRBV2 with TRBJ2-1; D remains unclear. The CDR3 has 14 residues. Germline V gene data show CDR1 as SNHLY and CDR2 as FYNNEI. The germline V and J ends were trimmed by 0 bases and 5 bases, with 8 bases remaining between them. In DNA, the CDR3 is TGTGCCAGCAGTGAAGCGGCAGGAGACAATGAGCAGTTCTTC. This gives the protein CASSEAAGDNEQFF.

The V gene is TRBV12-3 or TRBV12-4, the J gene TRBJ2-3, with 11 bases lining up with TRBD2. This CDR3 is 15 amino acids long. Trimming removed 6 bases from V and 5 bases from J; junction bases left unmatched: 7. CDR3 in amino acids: CASRASGGLQDTQYF. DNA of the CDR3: TGTGCCAGCAGGGCTAGCGGGGGGCTCCAAGATACGCAGTATTTT.

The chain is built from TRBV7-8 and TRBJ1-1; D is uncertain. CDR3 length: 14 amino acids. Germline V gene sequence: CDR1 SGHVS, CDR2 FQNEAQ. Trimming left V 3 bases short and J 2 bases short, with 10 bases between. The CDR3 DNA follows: TGTGCCAGCAGCTTGTCCGGCCTCAACACTGAAGCTTTCTTT. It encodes CASSLSGLNTEAFF.

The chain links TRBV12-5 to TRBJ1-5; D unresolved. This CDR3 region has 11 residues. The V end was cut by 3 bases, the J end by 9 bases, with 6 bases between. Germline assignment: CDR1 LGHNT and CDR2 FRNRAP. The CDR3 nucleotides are TGTGCTAGTGGTTTAATCGGGCCCCAGCATTTT. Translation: CASGLIGPQHF. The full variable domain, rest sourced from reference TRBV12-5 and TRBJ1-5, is DARVTQTPRHKVTEMGQEVTMRCQPILGHNTVFWYRQTMMQGLELLAYFRNRAPLDDSGMPKDRFSAEMPDATLATLKIQPSEPRDSAVYFCASGLIGPQHFGDGTRLSIL.

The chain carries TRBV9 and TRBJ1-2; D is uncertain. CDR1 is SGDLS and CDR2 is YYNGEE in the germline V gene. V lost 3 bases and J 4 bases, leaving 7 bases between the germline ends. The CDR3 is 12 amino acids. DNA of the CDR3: TGTGCCAGCAGCGCTTTGACCTATGGCTACACCTTC. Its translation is CASSALTYGYTF.

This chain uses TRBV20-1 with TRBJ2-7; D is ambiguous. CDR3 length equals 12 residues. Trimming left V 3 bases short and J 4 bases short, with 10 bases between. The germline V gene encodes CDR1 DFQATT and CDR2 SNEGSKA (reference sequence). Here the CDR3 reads CSARALGYEQYF. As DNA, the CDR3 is TGCAGTGCTAGGGCTCTAGGTTACGAGCAGTACTTC.

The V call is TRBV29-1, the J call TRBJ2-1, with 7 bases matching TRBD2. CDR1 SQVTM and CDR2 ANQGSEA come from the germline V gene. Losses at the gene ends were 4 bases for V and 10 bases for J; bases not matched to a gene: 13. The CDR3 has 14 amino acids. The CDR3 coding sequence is TGCAGCGTTGGGGTCGGGAGGATCGTCGGGGAGCAGTTCTTC. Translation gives CSVGVGRIVGEQFF.

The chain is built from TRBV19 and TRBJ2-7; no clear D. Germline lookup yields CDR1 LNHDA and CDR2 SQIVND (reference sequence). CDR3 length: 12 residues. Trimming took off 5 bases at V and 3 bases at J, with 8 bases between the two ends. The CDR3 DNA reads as TGTGCCAGTAGTTCCTACAGCTACGAGCAGTACTTC. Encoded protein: CASSSYSYEQYF. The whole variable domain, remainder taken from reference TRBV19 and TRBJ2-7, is DGGITQSPKYLFRKEGQNVTLSCEQNLNHDAMYWYRQDPGQGLRLIYYSQIVNDFQKGDIAEGYSVSREKKESFPLTVTSAQKNPTAFYLCASSSYSYEQYFGPGTRLTVT.

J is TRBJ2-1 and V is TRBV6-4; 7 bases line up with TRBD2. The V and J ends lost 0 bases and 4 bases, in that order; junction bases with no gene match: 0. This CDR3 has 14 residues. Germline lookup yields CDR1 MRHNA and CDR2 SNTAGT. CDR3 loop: CASSDSGGYNEQFF. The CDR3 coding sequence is TGTGCCAGCAGTGACTCCGGGGGGTACAATGAGCAGTTCTTC.

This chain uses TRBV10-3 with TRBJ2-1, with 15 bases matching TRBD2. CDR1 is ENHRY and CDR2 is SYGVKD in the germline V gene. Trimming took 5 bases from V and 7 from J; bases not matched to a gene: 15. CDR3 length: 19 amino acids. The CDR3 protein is CAISISGLAGGPSRNEQFF. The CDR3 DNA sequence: TGTGCCATCAGTATAAGTGGACTAGCGGGAGGGCCGAGTAGAAATGAGCAGTTCTTC.